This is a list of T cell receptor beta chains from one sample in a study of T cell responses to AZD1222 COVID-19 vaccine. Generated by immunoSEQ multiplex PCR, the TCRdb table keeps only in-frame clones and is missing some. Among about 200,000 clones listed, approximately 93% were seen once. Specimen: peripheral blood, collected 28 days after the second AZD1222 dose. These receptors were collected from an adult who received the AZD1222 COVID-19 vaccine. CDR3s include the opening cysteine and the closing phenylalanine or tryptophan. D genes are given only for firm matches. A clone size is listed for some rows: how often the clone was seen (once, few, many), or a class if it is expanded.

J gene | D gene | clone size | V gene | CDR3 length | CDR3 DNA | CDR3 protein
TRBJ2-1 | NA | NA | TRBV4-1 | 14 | TGCGCCAGCAGTTTGGGAGTCTCCTACAATGAGCAGTTCTTC | CASSLGVSYNEQFF
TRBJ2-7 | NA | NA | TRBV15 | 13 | TGTGCCACCAGCAGAGAGAAAGCCTACGAGCAGTACTTC | CATSREKAYEQYF
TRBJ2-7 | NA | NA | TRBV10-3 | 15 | TGTGCCATCAGTGAAGGAACGCGGCAGGGCTACGAGCAGTACTTC | CAISEGTRQGYEQYF
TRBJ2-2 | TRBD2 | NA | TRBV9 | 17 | TGTGCCAGCAGCTTGGGACTAGCGGGAGGGCCCCACGGGGAGCTGTTTTTT | CASSLGLAGGPHGELFF
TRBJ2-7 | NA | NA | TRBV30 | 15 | TGTGCCTGGAGGTATTCAGCCTACCGAGGGTACGAGCAGTACTTC | CAWRYSAYRGYEQYF
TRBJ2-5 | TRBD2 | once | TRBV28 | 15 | TGTGCCAGCAGTTTCAGACTAGCTCGCCAAGAGACCCAGTACTTC | CASSFRLARQETQYF
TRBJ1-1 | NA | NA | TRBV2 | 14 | TGTGCCAGCAGTGAGGAGCAGGGGCGCACTGAAGCTTTCTTT | CASSEEQGRTEAFF
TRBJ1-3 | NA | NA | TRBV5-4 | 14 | TGTGCCAGCAGCATACCGGGGCCTGGAAACACCATATATTTT | CASSIPGPGNTIYF
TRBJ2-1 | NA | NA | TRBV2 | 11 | TGTGCCAGCAGTCAGGGCGGGGAGCAGTTCTTC | CASSQGGEQFF
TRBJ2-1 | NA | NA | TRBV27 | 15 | TGTGCCAGCAGCTCAAGGGGCCAGGGTGCCAATGAGCAGTTCTTC | CASSSRGQGANEQFF